A single sample is the source of the 10 T cell receptor beta chains below, sequenced in a study of spatial heterogeneity in lung cancer. Each CDR3 protein gets one entry after TCRdb re-called the 5' RACE reads with MiXCR. This sample has 45,000 to 65,000 distinct CDR3 sequences, with more than 6.5% found just once. Time point: sample taken at primary tumor resection. From tumor, nontumor lung or frozen PBMC, whole RNA was taken unsorted for sequencing. Sequenced material: PBMCs, taken at surgery. The receptors come from a female donor with early-stage non-small cell lung cancer.

This clonotype was observed a handful of times. The V gene is TRBV28, the J gene TRBJ2-1; 11 positions match TRBD1. With V trimmed by 7 bases and J by 10 bases, 9 bases remained unmatched. In germline, CDR1 is MDHEN, CDR2 SYDVKM. CDR3 length equals 14 residues. CDR3 sequence (DNA): TGTGCCAGCACCCAGGGACAGGGGGAGTGGGAGCAGTTCTTC. Protein product: CASTQGQGEWEQFF.

A few counts support this clonotype. The chain uses TRBV7-2 and TRBJ1-1, with no clear D. Germline V gene sequence: CDR1 SGHTA, CDR2 FQGNSA. The CDR3 totals 13 residues. Trimming removed 3 bases at V and 10 bases at J, with 15 bases between. The CDR3 DNA is TGTGCCAGCAGCTTCGGATCCGAACTGGGAGCTTTCTTT. This translates into CASSFGSELGAFF.

This clonotype was found many times. As DNA, the CDR3 is TGCAGTGCTAGAGATAGAAATACAGATACGCAGTATTTT. Amino acids: CSARDRNTDTQYF. V and J are TRBV20-1 and TRBJ2-3; D remains ambiguous. The CDR3 is 13 residues long. Deletions cut 0 bases from V and 3 bases from J, with 7 bases between. Per germline, CDR1 DFQATT and CDR2 SNEGSKA (reference sequence).

The sample holds many counts of this clonotype. This rearrangement joins TRBV12-3 or TRBV12-4 to TRBJ1-2; D is ambiguous. The CDR3 has 14 residues. Deletions cut 6 bases from V and 4 bases from J, with 15 bases between. CDR3 DNA sequence: TGTGCCAGCAGCCCATCCCCATACGGCTATGGCTACACCTTC. Encoded protein: CASSPSPYGYGYTF.

This clonotype has at least ten counts. This sequence joins TRBV29-1 and TRBJ1-4, with unresolved D. The CDR3 contains 12 residues. The germline gives CDR1 SQVTM, CDR2 ANQGSEA. V was clipped by 4 bases and J by 5 bases, with 8 bases between them. The CDR3 DNA sequence: TGCAGCGTTGGCATGGGGAATGAAAAACTGTTTTTT. This encodes CSVGMGNEKLFF.

This clonotype has at least ten counts. The V call is TRBV20-1, the J call TRBJ2-7; 10 bases map to TRBD1. CDR3 length: 13 amino acids. After removal of 6 bases from V and 5 bases from J, the junction contained 7 bases not matched to a gene. The germline V gene has CDR1 DFQATT and CDR2 SNEGSKA (reference sequence). The CDR3 here is CSAPRQGANEQYF. CDR3 nucleotide sequence: TGCAGTGCACCAAGACAGGGGGCAAACGAGCAGTACTTC.

This clonotype was observed many times. The chain employs TRBV6-5 and TRBJ2-3; TRBD1 might be the D (6 bases). Germline V CDR1 and CDR2: MNHEY, SVGAGI. The germline V and J ends were trimmed by 5 bases and 5 bases, with 20 bases remaining between them. The CDR3 covers 16 residues. CDR3 DNA: TGTGCCAGCAGTGTCTGGACAGCTCAGAGGGGAGATACGCAGTATTTT. This codes for CASSVWTAQRGDTQYF.

The sample holds a few counts of this clonotype. CDR3 bases: TGCGCCAGCAGCTGGGGGAGTGGGGCCAACGTCCTGACTTTC. Protein product: CASSWGSGANVLTF. V usage is TRBV5-1 and J usage is TRBJ2-6; D possibly matches TRBD1 or TRBD2 (5 bases each). This CDR3 is 14 amino acids long. Germline CDR1 reads SGHRS; CDR2 reads YFSETQ. Trimming left V 3 bases short and J 3 bases short, with 7 bases between.

Ten or more counts support this clonotype. The J gene is TRBJ2-4, the V gene TRBV19; TRBD2 aligns across 8 bases. Germline V gene lookup returns CDR1 LNHDA and CDR2 SQIVND (reference sequence). Trimming took 0 bases from V and 2 from J; bases not matched to a gene: 9. The CDR3 is made up of 18 amino acids. The CDR3 DNA is TGTGCCAGTAGTATAGATCGAGTCGGGGGGGATTCCAAAAACATTCAGTACTTC. It codes for CASSIDRVGGDSKNIQYF.

This clonotype was picked up many times. The chain recombines TRBV7-3 with TRBJ2-3, with TRBD2 matching over 9 bases. Germline CDR1 is SGHTA and CDR2 is FQGTGA. Trimming took 2 bases from V and 4 from J; bases not matched to a gene: 4. This CDR3 comprises 15 residues. CDR3 nucleotides: TGTGCCAGCAGCTTAGGACTAGCGCCGGCAGATACGCAGTATTTT. It specifies CASSLGLAPADTQYF. Using reference TRBV7-3 and TRBJ2-3 for the parts outside the CDR3, the full variable domain is GAGVSQTPSNKVTEKGKYVELRCDPISGHTALYWYRQSLGQGPEFLIYFQGTGAADDSGLPNDRFFAVRPEGSVSTLKIQRTERGDSAVYLCASSLGLAPADTQYFGPGTRLTVL.